Detailed here is one TCR beta chain. As yet, its antigen is unknown. The data were taken from a study of graft-versus-host responses after intestinal transplantation. Between the trimmed V and J ends, which lost 6 bases and 2 bases, there was a span of 17 bases. The germline V gene encodes CDR1 SNHLY and CDR2 FYNNEI. The CDR3 runs to 15 residues. Using immunoSEQ multiplex PCR, the repertoire was profiled, and TCRdb retains in-frame clones only, with some absent. This sample has tens of thousands of clones, with about 81% found just once. Study observations and caveats: Early HvG declines after transplant were associated with peak circulating GvH clone levels. Researchers found GvH clones in recipient marrow, and some showed up first in ileum or blood.

V gene TRBV2 combines with J gene TRBJ2-7; possibly TRBD1 or TRBD2 for D (6 bases each). Sequences were derived from unstimulated CD4+ T cells sorted from spleen or lymph node cells, sampled before intestinal transplant. This TCR came from a human donor who received an intestinal transplant. In DNA form, the CDR3 reads TGTGCCAGCAGGGGAGGACAGCGAACCCCCTACGAGCAGTACTTC. This sequence encodes CASRGGQRTPYEQYF.